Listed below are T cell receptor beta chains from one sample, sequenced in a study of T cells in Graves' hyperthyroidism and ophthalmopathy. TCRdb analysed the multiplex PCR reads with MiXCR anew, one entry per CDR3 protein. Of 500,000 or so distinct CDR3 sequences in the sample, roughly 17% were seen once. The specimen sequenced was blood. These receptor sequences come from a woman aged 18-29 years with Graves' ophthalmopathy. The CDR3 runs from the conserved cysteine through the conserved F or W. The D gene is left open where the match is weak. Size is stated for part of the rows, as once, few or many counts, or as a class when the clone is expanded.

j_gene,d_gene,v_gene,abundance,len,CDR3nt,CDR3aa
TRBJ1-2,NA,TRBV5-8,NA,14,TGTGCCAGCAGCCCCCTAGGGACGGCGCGCGGCTACACCTTC,CASSPLGTARGYTF
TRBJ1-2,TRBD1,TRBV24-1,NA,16,TGTGCCACCAGTGATTCCGGGACAGGATATAACTATGGCTACACCTTC,CATSDSGTGYNYGYTF
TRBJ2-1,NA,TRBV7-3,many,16,TGTGCCAGCAGCTTAGAAGGCGGGGTCGGGTACAATGAGCAGTTCTTC,CASSLEGGVGYNEQFF
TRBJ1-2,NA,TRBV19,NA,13,TGTGCCCCACGTCGCAGCACATACTATGGCTACACCTTC,CAPRRSTYYGYTF
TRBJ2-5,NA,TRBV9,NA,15,TGTGCCAGCAGCGTAGAAGTTGGCATACAAGAGACCCAGTACTTC,CASSVEVGIQETQYF
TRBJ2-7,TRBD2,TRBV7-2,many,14,TGTGCCAGCAGCTTAGGGGGACTAGGGTACGAGCAGTACTTC,CASSLGGLGYEQYF
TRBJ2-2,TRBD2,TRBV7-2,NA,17,TGTGCCAGCAGCTTAGCGTCGGCGGGAGCAGCGGGCGGGGAGCTGTTTTTT,CASSLASAGAAGGELFF
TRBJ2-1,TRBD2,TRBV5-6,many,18,TGTGCCAGCAGCTTTCTCGCTTCGGGCGGGGGGTCCTACAATGAGCAGTTCTTC,CASSFLASGGGSYNEQFF
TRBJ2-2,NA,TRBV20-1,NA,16,TGCAGTGCTAGAGAGGGTGAACGCCTCAACACCGGGGAGCTGTTTTTT,CSAREGERLNTGELFF
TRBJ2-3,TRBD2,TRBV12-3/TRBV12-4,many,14,TGTGCCAGCAGAGGGGACTACGCCATAGATACGCAGTATTTT,CASRGDYAIDTQYF
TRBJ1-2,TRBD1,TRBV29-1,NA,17,TGCAGCGCTTGGGGGGTGACAGGGGGCGCTGATAACTATGGCTACACCTTC,CSAWGVTGGADNYGYTF
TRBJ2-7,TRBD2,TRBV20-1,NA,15,TGCAGTGCTAGAGATTACGAGCGGGGGGCCTACGAGCAGTACTTC,CSARDYERGAYEQYF
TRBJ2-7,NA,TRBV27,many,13,TGTGCCAGCAGTTTTTCGCCCGACTACGAGCAGTACTTC,CASSFSPDYEQYF
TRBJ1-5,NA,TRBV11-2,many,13,TGTGCCAGCAGCTTATTTCGGGAACAGCCCCAGCATTTT,CASSLFREQPQHF
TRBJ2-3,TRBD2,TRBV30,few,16,TGTGCCTGGAAGCCTCTCCAGCGGGGGGACCCAGATACGCAGTATTTT,CAWKPLQRGDPDTQYF
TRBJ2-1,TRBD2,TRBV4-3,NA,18,TGCGCCAGCAGCCAAGGACTAGCGGGGGGTAGCTCCTACAATGAGCAGTTCTTC,CASSQGLAGGSSYNEQFF
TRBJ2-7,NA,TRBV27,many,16,TGTGCCAGCAGTCCCAATGGTCCCTGGGGGACCTACGAGCAGTACTTC,CASSPNGPWGTYEQYF
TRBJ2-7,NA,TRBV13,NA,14,TGTGCCAGCAGCTTATGGACAGAGTCCTACGAGCAGTACTTC,CASSLWTESYEQYF
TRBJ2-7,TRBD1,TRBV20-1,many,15,TGCAGTGCTGGTTACATCGGGACAGGGGACGACGAGCAGTACTTC,CSAGYIGTGDDEQYF
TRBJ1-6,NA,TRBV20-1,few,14,TGCAGTGCTACAAAGAGCTCCTATAATTCACCCCTCCACTTT,CSATKSSYNSPLHF
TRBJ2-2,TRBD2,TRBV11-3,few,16,TGTGCCAGCAGCTCATTTAGCGGGAGTAGTGCCGGGGAGCTGTTTTTT,CASSSFSGSSAGELFF
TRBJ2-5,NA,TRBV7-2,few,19,TGTGCCAGCAGCTTAGACGAGGGCCCCTACCGGAACAGGGAATACCGGGCGTACTTC,CASSLDEGPYRNREYRAYF